This T cell receptor (beta chain) emerged from a study of cytomegalovirus exposure and HLA in healthy donors. Overall study: Among around 400 genotyped donors, about 83% fell in the Caucasian-associated ancestry cluster.

The germline CDR1 and CDR2 sequences are SNHLY and FYNNEI. V lost 6 bases and J 4 bases, leaving 9 bases between the germline ends. CDR3 length: 13 amino acids. Primers: 60 Vbeta forward and 13 Jbeta reverse. Profiling relied on immunoSEQ multiplex PCR, and the TCRdb table lists in-frame clones only, not all of them. Here the sample spans approximately 190,000 clones, roughly 80% being singletons. The sequencing sample was made of PBMCs. The TCR originated in a woman aged 18-29 years in good health and CMV-seronegative. The chain uses TRBV2 and TRBJ2-2, with D hard to call. The CDR3 DNA is TGTGCCAGCAGCCCTCTAATCACCGGGGAGCTGTTTTTT. Translation: CASSPLITGELFF.